The T cell receptor (beta chain) described here comes from a study of blood T cell repertoires in COVID-19. Study at large: COVID-19 samples from acute and convalescent phases originated in the United States, Italy and Spain. PBMCs, B-cell-depleted T cells, or T cells provided the cDNA or gDNA that made up the material.

Only in-frame clones appear in the TCRdb table, and some are missing; sequencing was by immunoSEQ multiplex PCR. This sample carries 250,000 to 300,000 clones, 86% of them seen once, and the ten largest clones take around 14%. V lost 2 bases, J lost 5 bases, and 9 bases lay in between. Germline V gene lookup returns CDR1 LNHDA and CDR2 SQIVND (reference sequence). The CDR3 is made up of 14 amino acids. Followed over time, Seattle patients had been enrolled while infection was active. This receptor was taken from a woman in her 70s with COVID-19, enrolled during active disease. Sequenced sample: peripheral blood. The V and J genes are TRBV19 and TRBJ1-4; D is undetermined. CDR3 nucleotide sequence: TGTGCCAGTAGTATATTAACACAGAATGAAAAACTGTTTTTT. As protein: CASSILTQNEKLFF.